The 2 T cell receptor beta chains below all came from one sample that was sequenced in a study of blood T cell repertoires in COVID-19. Here immunoSEQ multiplex PCR was the method, and the copy in TCRdb shows in-frame clones only, minus some. The sample records almost 400,000 clones, 85% to 90% being singletons. Sequenced: PBMCs or T cells enriched from blood (not recorded which). All receptors derive from a woman in her twenties or thirties who had recovered from COVID-19.

The DNA of the CDR3 is TGTGCCACCAGCAGATCCGGGACAGGGAGGATGACTTTCTTT. This encodes CATSRSGTGRMTFF. The V call is TRBV15, the J call TRBJ1-1, with TRBD1 identical over 9 bases. Germline lookup yields CDR1 LNHNV and CDR2 YYDKDF (reference sequence). The junction had 10 bases not matched to a gene; V was cut back by 2 bases and J by 12 bases. The CDR3 runs to 14 residues.

The chain recombines TRBV23-1 with TRBJ2-7; possible D gene TRBD1, 6 bases. TRBV23-1 is classed as an ORF, of uncertain function. The CDR3 has 17 amino acids. Deletions cut 2 bases from V and 0 bases from J, with 17 bases between. The CDR3 nucleotides read TGCGCCAGCAGTCAAGGAACTCGGGGACACGACTCCTACGAGCAGTACTTC. It yields the protein CASSQGTRGHDSYEQYF.